This T cell receptor beta chain stems from a study of monozygotic twins with inflammatory bowel disease. There are 16 residues in the CDR3. Germline V gives CDR1 DFQATT, CDR2 SNEGSKA (reference sequence). TCRdb reprocessed the 5' RACE reads; each CDR3 protein has one entry and no DNA is given. This sample's table reports over 150,000 distinct CDR3 sequences. Study findings and constraints: The data did not back a single strong IBD-associated clonotype or signal. IBD-affected twins scored below their healthy co-twins in TCRbeta diversity (inverse Simpson).

Of note for this clonotype: Its antigen is not known.

The V call is TRBV20-1, the J call TRBJ1-6; TCRdb proposes TRBD1, but this gene call is untestable without DNA. The sequenced sample was blood. The receptor's source is a human donor with ulcerative colitis or Crohn's disease, or a healthy co-twin of an affected twin (not recorded which). CDR3 residues: CSARLFGGTANSPLHF.